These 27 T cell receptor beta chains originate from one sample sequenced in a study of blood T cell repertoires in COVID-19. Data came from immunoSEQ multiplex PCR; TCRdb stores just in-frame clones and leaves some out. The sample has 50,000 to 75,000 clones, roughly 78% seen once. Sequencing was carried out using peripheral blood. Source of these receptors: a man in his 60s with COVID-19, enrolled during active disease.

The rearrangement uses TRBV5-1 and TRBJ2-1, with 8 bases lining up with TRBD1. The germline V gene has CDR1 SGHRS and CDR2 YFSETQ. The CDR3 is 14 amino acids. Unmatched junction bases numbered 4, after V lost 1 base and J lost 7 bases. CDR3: CASSLRGQENEQFF. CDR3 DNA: TGCGCCAGCAGCTTGAGGGGACAGGAGAATGAGCAGTTCTTC.

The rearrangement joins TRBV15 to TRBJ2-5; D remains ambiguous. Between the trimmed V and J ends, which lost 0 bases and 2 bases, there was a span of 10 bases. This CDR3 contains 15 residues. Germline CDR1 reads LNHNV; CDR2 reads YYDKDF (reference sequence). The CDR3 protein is CATSRDRTEQETQYF. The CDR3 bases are TGTGCCACCAGCAGAGATCGAACTGAGCAAGAGACCCAGTACTTC.

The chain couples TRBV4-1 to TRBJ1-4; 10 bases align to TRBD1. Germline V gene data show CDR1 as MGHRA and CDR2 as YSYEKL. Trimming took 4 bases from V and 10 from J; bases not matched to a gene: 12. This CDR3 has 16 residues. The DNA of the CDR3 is TGCGCCAGCAGCCGCACCTCAGACAGGGGGCAGGGAAAACTGTTTTTT. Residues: CASSRTSDRGQGKLFF.

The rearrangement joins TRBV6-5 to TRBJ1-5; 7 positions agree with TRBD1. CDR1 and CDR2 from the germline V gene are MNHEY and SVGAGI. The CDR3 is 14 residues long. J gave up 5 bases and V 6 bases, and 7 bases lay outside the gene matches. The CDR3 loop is CASRGTGDYQPQHF. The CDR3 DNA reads TGTGCCAGCAGGGGCACAGGGGATTATCAGCCCCAGCATTTT.

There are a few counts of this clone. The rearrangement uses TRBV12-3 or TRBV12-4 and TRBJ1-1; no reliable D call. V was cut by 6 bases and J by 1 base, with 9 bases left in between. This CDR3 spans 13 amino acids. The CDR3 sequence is CASRFSGNTEAFF. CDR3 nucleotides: TGTGCCAGCAGGTTTTCAGGGAACACTGAAGCTTTCTTT.

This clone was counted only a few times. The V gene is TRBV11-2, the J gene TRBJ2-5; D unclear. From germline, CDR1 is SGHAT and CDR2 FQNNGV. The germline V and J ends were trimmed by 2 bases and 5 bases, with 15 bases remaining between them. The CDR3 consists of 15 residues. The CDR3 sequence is CASSLRGQSVETQYF. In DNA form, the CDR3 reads TGTGCCAGCAGCTTAAGAGGTCAGAGCGTGGAGACCCAGTACTTC.

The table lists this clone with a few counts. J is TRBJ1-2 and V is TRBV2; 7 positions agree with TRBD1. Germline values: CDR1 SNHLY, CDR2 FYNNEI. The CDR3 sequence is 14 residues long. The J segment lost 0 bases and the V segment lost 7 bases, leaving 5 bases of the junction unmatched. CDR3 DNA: TGTGCCAGCACTGGGACAGCCGCTAACTATGGCTACACCTTC. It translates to CASTGTAANYGYTF.

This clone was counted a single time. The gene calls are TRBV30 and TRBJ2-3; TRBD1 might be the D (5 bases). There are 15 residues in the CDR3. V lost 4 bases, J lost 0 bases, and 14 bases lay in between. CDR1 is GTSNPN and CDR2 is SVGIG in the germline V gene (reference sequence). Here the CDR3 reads CAWTSGRGSTDTQYF. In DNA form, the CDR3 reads TGTGCCTGGACTTCAGGGCGCGGTAGCACAGATACGCAGTATTTT. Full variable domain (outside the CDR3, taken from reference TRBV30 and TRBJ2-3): SQTIHQWPATLVQPVGSPLSLECTVEGTSNPNLYWYRQAAGRGLQLLFYSVGIGQISSEVPQNLSASRPQDRQFILSSKKLLLSDSGFYLCAWTSGRGSTDTQYFGPGTRLTVL.

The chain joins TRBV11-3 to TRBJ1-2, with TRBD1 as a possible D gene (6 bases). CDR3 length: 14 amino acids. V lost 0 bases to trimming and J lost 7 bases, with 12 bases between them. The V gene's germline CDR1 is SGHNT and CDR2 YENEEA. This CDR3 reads CASSLDQGKSGYTF. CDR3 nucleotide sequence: TGTGCCAGCAGCTTAGATCAGGGGAAGTCTGGCTACACCTTC.

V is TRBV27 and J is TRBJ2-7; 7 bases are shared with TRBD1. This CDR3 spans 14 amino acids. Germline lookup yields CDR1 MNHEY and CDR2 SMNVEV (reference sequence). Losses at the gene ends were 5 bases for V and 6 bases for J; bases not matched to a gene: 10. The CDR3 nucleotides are TGTGCCAGCAGTCCTCTGAGAGGGGGCAGCGAGCAGTACTTC. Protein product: CASSPLRGGSEQYF.

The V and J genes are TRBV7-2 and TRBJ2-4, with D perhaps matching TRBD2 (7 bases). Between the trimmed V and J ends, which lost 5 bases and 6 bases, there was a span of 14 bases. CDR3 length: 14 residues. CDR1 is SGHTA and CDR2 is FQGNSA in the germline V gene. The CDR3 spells CASSPSRGANIQYF. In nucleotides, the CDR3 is TGTGCCAGCAGCCCCTCTCGGGGGGCAAACATTCAGTACTTC.

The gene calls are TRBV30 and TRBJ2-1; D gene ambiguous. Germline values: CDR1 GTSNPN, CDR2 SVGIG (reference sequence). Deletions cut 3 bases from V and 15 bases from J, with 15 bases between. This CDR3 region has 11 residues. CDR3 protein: CAWSFRSLTFF. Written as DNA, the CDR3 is TGTGCCTGGAGCTTTAGATCGTTAACGTTCTTC. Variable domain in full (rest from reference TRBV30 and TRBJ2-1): SQTIHQWPATLVQPVGSPLSLECTVEGTSNPNLYWYRQAAGRGLQLLFYSVGIGQISSEVPQNLSASRPQDRQFILSSKKLLLSDSGFYLCAWSFRSLTFFGPGTRLTVL.

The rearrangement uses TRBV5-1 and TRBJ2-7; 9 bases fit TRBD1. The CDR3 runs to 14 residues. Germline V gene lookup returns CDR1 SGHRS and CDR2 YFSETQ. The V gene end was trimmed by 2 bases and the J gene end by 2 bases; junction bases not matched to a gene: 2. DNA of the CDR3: TGCGCCAGCAGCTTCGGGACAGGGACCTACGAGCAGTACTTC. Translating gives CASSFGTGTYEQYF.

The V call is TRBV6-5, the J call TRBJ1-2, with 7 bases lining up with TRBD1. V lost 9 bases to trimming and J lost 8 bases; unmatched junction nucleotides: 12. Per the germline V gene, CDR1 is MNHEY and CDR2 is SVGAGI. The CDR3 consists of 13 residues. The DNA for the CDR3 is TGTGCCAGTCTTCTGGGGACAGTAGTGGGCTACACCTTC. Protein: CASLLGTVVGYTF.

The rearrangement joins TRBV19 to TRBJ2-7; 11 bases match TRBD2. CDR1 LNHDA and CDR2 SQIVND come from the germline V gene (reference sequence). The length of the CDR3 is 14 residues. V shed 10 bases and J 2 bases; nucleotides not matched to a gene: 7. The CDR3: CATNSGLAAYEQYF. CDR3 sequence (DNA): TGTGCCACAAACTCGGGACTAGCGGCCTACGAGCAGTACTTC.

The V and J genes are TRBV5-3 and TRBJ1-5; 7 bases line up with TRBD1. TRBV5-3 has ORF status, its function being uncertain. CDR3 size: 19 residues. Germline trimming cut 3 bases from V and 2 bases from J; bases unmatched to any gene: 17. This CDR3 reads CARSSPGQHLYIGNQPQHF. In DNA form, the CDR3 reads TGTGCCAGAAGCTCCCCGGGACAGCACCTATATATCGGCAATCAGCCCCAGCATTTT.

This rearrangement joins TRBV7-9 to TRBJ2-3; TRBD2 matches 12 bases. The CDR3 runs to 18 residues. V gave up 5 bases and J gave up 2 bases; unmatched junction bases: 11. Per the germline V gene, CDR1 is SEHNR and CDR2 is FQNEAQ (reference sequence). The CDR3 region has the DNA TGTGCCAGCAGCCCAAGGACTAGCGGGACCATCGACACAGATACGCAGTATTTT. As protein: CASSPRTSGTIDTDTQYF. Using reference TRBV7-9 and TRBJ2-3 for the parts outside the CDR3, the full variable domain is DTGVSQNPRHKITKRGQNVTFRCDPISEHNRLYWYRQTLGQGPEFLTYFQNEAQLEKSRLLSDRFSAERPKGSFSTLEIQRTEQGDSAMYLCASSPRTSGTIDTDTQYFGPGTRLTVL.

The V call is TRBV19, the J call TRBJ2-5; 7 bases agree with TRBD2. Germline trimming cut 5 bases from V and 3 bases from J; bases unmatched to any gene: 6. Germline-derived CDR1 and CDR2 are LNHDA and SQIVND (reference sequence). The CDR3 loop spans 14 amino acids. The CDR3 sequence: CASSDWEGKETQYF. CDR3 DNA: TGTGCCAGTAGTGATTGGGAGGGGAAAGAGACCCAGTACTTC.

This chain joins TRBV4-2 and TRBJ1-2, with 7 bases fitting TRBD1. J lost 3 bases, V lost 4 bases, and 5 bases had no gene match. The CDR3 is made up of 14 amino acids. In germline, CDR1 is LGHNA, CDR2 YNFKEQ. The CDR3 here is CASSRGTVDYGYTF. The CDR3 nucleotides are TGTGCCAGCAGCCGGGGGACAGTGGACTATGGCTACACCTTC.

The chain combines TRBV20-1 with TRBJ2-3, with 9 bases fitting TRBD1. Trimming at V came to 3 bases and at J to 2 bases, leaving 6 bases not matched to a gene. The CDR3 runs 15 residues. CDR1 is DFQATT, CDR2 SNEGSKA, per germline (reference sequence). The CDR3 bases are TGCAGTGCTAGTGGAGGACAGGGGCACACAGATACGCAGTATTTT. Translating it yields CSASGGQGHTDTQYF.

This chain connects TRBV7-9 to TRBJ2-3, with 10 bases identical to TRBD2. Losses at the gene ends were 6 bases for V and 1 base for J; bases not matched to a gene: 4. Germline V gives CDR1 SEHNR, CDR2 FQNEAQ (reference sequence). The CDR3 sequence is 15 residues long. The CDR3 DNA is TGTGCCAGCAGATCCGGGACTAGCGGCACAGATACGCAGTATTTT. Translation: CASRSGTSGTDTQYF.

The CDR3 DNA reads as TGTGCCAGCAGTAGCCACGGGGGCTCTGGAAACACCATATATTTT. This gives the protein CASSSHGGSGNTIYF. The chain employs TRBV2 and TRBJ1-3; D perhaps matches TRBD1 (5 bases). Germline V gives CDR1 SNHLY, CDR2 FYNNEI. CDR3 size: 15 residues. The ends were cut back, 5 bases at V and 0 bases at J, with 11 bases in the middle.

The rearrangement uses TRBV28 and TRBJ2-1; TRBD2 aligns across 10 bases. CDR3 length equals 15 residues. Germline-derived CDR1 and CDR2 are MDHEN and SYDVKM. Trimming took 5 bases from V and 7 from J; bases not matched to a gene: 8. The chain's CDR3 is CASSPRGLALNEQFF. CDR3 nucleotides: TGTGCCAGCAGTCCTAGGGGACTAGCGCTAAATGAGCAGTTCTTC.

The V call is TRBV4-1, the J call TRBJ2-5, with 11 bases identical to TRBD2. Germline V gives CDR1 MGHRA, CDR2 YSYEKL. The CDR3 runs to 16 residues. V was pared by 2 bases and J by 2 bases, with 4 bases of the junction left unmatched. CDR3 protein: CASSQLGLAAQETQYF. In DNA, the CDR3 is TGCGCCAGCAGCCAATTGGGACTAGCGGCACAAGAGACCCAGTACTTC.

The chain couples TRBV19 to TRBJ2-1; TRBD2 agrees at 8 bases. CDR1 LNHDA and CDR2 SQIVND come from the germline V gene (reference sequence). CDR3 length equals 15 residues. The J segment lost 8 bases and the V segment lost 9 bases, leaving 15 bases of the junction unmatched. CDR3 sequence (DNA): TGTGCCAGCGGCCGACCGGGGGGGGTACTGGATGAGCAGTTCTTC. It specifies CASGRPGGVLDEQFF.

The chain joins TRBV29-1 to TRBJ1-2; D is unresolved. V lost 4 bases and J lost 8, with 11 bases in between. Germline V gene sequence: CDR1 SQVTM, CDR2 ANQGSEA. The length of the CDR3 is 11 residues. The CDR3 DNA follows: TGCAGCGTTGCTCCTCCTCGGGGCTACACCTTC. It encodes CSVAPPRGYTF.

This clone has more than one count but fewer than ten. CDR3 nucleotides: TGTGCCAGCAGAGCCGGGACAGGGAATGTCGGGGAGCTGTTTTTT. It is translated as CASRAGTGNVGELFF. The chain uses TRBV2 and TRBJ2-2; 9 bases match TRBD1. The junction had 9 bases not matched to a gene; V was cut back by 6 bases and J by 7 bases. Germline V gives CDR1 SNHLY, CDR2 FYNNEI. CDR3 length: 15 residues.